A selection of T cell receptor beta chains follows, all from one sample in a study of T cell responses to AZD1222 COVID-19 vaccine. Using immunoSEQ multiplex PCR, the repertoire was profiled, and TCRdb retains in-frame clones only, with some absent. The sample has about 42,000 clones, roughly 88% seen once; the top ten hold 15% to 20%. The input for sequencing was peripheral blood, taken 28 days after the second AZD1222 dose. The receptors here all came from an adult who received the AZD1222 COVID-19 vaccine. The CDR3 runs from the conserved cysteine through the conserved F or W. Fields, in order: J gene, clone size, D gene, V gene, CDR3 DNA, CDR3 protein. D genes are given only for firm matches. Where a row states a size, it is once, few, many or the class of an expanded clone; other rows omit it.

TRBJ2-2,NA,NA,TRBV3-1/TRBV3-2,TGTGCCAGCAGCCAAATACAGGCTTCGAACACCGGGGAGCTGTTTTTT,CASSQIQASNTGELFF
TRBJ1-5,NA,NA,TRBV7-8,TGTGCCAGCAGACAGAATCAGGAACAGCCCCAGCATTTT,CASRQNQEQPQHF
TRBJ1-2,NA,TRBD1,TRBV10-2,TGCGCCAGCAGTGAGTGGACAGGGAATGGCTACACCTTC,CASSEWTGNGYTF
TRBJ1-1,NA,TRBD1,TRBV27,TGTGCCAGCAGTCTCCACCCGAGGGACAGGGGGCCCGGGGGCACTGAAGCTTTCTTT,CASSLHPRDRGPGGTEAFF
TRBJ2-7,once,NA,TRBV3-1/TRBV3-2,TGTGCCAGCAGCCTCCCGGGGAGGAGCGAGCAGTACTTC,CASSLPGRSEQYF
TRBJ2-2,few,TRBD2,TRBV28,TGTGCCAGCACGCCGGGACTAGCTAACACCGGGGAGCTGTTTTTT,CASTPGLANTGELFF
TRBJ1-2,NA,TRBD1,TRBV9,TGTGCCAGCAGCCTCACACCGGGACAGGGCTATGGCTACACCTTC,CASSLTPGQGYGYTF
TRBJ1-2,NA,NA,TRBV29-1,TGCAGCGTGGAAGGGGGGAGATATGGCTACACCTTC,CSVEGGRYGYTF
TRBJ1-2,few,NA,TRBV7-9,TGTGCCAGCAGCCAATATGCCGCAGGGATCTATGGCTACACCTTC,CASSQYAAGIYGYTF
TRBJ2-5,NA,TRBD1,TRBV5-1,TGCGCCAGCAGCCCCGACACCTCAGGGGGGACCCAGTACTTC,CASSPDTSGGTQYF
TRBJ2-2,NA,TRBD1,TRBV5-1,TGCGCCAGCACTCGGACAGGGTCTACGGCCACCGGGGAGCTGTTTTTT,CASTRTGSTATGELFF
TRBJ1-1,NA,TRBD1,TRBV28,TGTGCCAGCAGCCCCGGGACAGCCACCCTGAACACTGAAGCTTTCTTT,CASSPGTATLNTEAFF
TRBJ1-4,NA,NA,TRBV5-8,TGTGCCAGCAGCCGGGAGGGTACCGTGAATGAAAAACTGTTTTTT,CASSREGTVNEKLFF
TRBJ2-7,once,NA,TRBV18,TGTGCCAGCTCACCACCGGTCCAGGCTACCTACGAGCAGTACTTC,CASSPPVQATYEQYF
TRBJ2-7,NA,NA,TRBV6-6,TGTGCCAGCAGCCACAGTAGGACCTACGAGCAGTACTTC,CASSHSRTYEQYF
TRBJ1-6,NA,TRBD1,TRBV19,TGTGCCAGTACCCAGACAGGGAGCTCCTATAATTCACCCCTCCACTTT,CASTQTGSSYNSPLHF
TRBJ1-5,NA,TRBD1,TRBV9,TGTGCCAGCAGCGTAGCTTTGGACAGGGATCAGCCCCAGCATTTT,CASSVALDRDQPQHF
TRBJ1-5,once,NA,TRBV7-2,TGTGCCAGCAGCTTAAACCAGCAGAGCAATCAGCCCCAGCATTTT,CASSLNQQSNQPQHF
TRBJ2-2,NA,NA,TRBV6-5,TGTGCCAGCGGTTACGTGAACACCGGGGAGCTGTTTTTT,CASGYVNTGELFF
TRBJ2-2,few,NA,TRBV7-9,TGTGCCAGCAGCTTATCTTCCAGTCTCGGCACCGGGGAGCTGTTTTTT,CASSLSSSLGTGELFF
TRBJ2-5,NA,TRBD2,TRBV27,TGTGCCAGCAGGCGACTAGCGGGGTGGCCCCAAGAGACCCAGTACTTC,CASRRLAGWPQETQYF
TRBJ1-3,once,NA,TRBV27,TGTGCCAGCCGGAGGGGCCCTGGAAACACCATATATTTT,CASRRGPGNTIYF
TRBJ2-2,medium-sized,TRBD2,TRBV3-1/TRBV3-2,TGTGCCAGCAGCCAAAGACTAGCGGGGAACACCGGGGAGCTGTTTTTT,CASSQRLAGNTGELFF
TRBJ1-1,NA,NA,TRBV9,TGTGCCAGCAGCGTCGACCCCGCCCTGGGGCTTCACACTGAAGCTTTCTTT,CASSVDPALGLHTEAFF
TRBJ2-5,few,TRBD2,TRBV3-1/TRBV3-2,TGTGCCAGCAGCCAGGGGACTAGCGGGGGGAGGGAGACCCAGTACTTC,CASSQGTSGGRETQYF
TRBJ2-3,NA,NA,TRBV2,TGTGCCAGCAGACCCGAGCGGGCGGCCCCCCCCGATACGCAGTATTTT,CASRPERAAPPDTQYF
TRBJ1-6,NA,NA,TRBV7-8,TGTGCCAGCACCTACCGGACGGTCGGCTCCTATAATTCACCCCTCCACTTT,CASTYRTVGSYNSPLHF
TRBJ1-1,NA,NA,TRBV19,TGTGCCAGTAGTAGGTTAGGGGCGGGGGACACTGAAGCTTTCTTT,CASSRLGAGDTEAFF
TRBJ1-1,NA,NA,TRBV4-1,TGCGCCAGCAGCCAAGATGGAGCGAACACTGAAGCTTTCTTT,CASSQDGANTEAFF
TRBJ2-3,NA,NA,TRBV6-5,TGTGCCAGCAGTTATGGGGGCCGAAGGACAGATACGCAGTATTTT,CASSYGGRRTDTQYF
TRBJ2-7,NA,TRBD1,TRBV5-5,TGTGCCAGCAGCCCACGCGACAGGGCCTACGAGCAGTACTTC,CASSPRDRAYEQYF
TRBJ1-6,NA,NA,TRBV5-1,TGCGCCAGCAGCGAGCTGACAGGTTATAATTCACCCCTCCACTTT,CASSELTGYNSPLHF
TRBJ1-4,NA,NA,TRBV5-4,TGTGCCAGCAGCTCCCTTGGACAGCCTGGGGTACTGTTTTTT,CASSSLGQPGVLFF
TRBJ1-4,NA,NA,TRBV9,TGTGCCAGCAGCGTAGCTGTACAGAGAGAAAAACTGTTTTTT,CASSVAVQREKLFF
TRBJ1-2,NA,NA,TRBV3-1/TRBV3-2,TGTGCCAGCAGCCAAGAACCCGGGGCTGGCTATGGCTACACCTTC,CASSQEPGAGYGYTF
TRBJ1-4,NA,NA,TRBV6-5,TGTGCCAGCACCCGAGCGGGAGGACGGGTTGAAAAACTGTTTTTT,CASTRAGGRVEKLFF
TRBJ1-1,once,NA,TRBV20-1,TGCAGTGCTAGTGGATGGAGGGGCTTCGCTGAAGCTTTCTTT,CSASGWRGFAEAFF
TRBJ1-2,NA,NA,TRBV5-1,TGCGCCAGCAGCTTGGAAAGGGGTCAGAACTATGGCTACACCTTC,CASSLERGQNYGYTF
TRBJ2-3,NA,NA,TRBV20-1,TGCAGTGCTAGTGGAGGGCCACAGGCGAAAGATACGCAGTATTTT,CSASGGPQAKDTQYF
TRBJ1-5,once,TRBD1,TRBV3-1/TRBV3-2,TGTGCCAGCAGCAGTACAGGGGATCAGCCCCAGCATTTT,CASSSTGDQPQHF
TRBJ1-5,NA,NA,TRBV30,TGTGCCTGGGGGGAGGGCTACAATCAGCCCCAGCATTTT,CAWGEGYNQPQHF
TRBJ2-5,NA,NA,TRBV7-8,TGTGCCAGCAGCCTCGGAGTGGGGCCCGGGGAGACCCAGTACTTC,CASSLGVGPGETQYF
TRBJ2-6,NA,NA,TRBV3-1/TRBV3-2,TGTGCCAGCAGCCAAGGACCCCCCGGGGCCAACGTCCTGACTTTC,CASSQGPPGANVLTF
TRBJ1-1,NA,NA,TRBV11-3,TGTGCCAGCAGCTTAGGGCCAGGGCGTCTGAACACTGAAGCTTTCTTT,CASSLGPGRLNTEAFF
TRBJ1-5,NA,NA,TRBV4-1,TGCGCCAGCAGCCAAGAGGGAGCACAGAACGAGCCCCAGCATTTT,CASSQEGAQNEPQHF
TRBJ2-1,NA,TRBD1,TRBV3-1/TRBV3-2,TGTGCCAGCAGCCACGGGACAGGGGGCGGGAAGCGGTTTGGCAATGAGCAGTTCTTC,CASSHGTGGGKRFGNEQFF
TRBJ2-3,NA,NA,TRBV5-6,TGTGCCAGCAGCTTGGAACTAGCCGCAGATACGCAGTATTTT,CASSLELAADTQYF
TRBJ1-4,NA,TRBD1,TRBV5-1,TGCGCCAGCAGCTCTTCCGGGACAGGTGCGGAAAAACTGTTTTTT,CASSSSGTGAEKLFF
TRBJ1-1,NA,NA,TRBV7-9,TGTGCCAGCAGCGTTAACACGGCCAGCGACGCTTTCTTT,CASSVNTASDAFF
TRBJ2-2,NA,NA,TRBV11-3,TGTGCCAGCAGCTTAGGCCCTTTATTGGGGGAGCTGTTTTTT,CASSLGPLLGELFF